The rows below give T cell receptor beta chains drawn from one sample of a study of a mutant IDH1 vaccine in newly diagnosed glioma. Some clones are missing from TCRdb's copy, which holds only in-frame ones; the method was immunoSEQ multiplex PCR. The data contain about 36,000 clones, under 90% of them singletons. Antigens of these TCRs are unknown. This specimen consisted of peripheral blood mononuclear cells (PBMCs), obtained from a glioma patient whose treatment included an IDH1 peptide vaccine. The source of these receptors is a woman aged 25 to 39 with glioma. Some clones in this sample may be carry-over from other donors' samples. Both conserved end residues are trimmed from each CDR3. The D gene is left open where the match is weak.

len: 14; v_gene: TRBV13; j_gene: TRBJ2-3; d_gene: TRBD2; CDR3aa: ASSFSSGRWSDTQY
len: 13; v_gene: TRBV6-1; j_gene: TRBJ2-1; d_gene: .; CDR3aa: ASSESRWEDNEQF
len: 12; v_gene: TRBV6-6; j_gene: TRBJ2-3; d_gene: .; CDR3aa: ASSPSDLTDTQY
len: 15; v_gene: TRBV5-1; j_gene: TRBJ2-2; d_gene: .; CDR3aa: ASSRGGAGGDTGELF
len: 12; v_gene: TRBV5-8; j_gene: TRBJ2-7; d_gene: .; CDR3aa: ASSGGGIGYEQY
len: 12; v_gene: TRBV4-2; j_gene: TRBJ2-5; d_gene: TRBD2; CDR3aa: ASSARAGEETQY
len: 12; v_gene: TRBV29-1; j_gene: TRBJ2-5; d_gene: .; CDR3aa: SVRRQFPGGAQY
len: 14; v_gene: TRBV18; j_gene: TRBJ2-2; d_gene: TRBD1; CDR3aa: ASSPQGATNTGELF
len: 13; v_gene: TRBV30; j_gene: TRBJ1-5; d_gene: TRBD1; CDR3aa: AWSIRTGVNQPQH
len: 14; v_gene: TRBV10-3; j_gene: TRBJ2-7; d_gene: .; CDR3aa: AISESGQAWSYEQY
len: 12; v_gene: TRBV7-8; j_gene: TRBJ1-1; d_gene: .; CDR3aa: ASSFPEGDAEAF
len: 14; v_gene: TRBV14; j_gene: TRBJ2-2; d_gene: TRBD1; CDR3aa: ASSQWDRGNTGELF